This paragraph reports one T cell receptor (beta chain). Only one count was recorded for this clone. The antigen this receptor binds is unknown. The record has no base qualities; no much larger clone is one base away. This entry comes from a study of blood T cell repertoires in COVID-19 (dated by TCRdb to 2018 to 2021). Looking at the study overall: Collaborator samples came from the United States, Italy and Spain and covered acute and convalescent phases of COVID-19. Where available, HLA class I and class II types were obtained from metadata supplied by the sample provider rather than from assay-based typing. The repertoires were made available in a free public database intended to serve as a resource for research on the immune response to SARS-CoV-2. Nearly every sample came with metadata listing a de-identified subject ID, COVID-19 status, age in years and sex. Deeply sampled blood TCRbeta repertoires from subjects exposed to, actively infected with, or recovered from COVID-19 were included in the dataset. The samples were drawn from the first 160 participants of the ongoing ImmuneRACE study and from 950 to 1,500 subjects provided by 6 global collaborators. The prospective study material was composed of cDNA or gDNA derived from T cells, B-cell-depleted T cells, or PBMCs.

Study-wide findings and limitations: The quantity of clinical and demographic metadata differed by source and by participant and was supplied without curation.

The collaborating institutions used their own protocols to collect whole blood in K2EDTA tubes. For TCRbeta analysis, collaborator samples were shipped as frozen whole blood, as isolated PBMCs, or as DNA extracted from either sample type. TCRbeta CDR3 regions were amplified from genomic DNA by means of the immunoSEQ Assay, a bias-controlled multiplex PCR. As for how the authors treated the data: Within the assay, amplification of reference gene primers was used to estimate how many nucleated cells each sample contained. To quantify the absolute abundance of each unique TCRbeta CDR3 rearrangement, sequence reads were collapsed and filtered. For each sample, productive Simpson clonality was calculated by taking the square root of Simpson's diversity index across productive rearrangements. The immuneACCESS repertoire file appears here via TCRdb, limited to in-frame rearrangements. These files lack a portion of the clones; in checked studies, under half of the deficit traces to unresolved V genes, and the cause of the others is not known. V, J and clone size were drawn from that table, and D and trimming were deduced from the DNA. This sample holds roughly 32,000 clones; roughly nine tenths were observed only once. Almost 10% of the sample comes from the top ten.

Based on the germline V gene, the CDR1 and CDR2 sequences are SGDLS and YYNGEE. The CDR3 sequence holds 13 residues, the cysteine and phenylalanine included. Kept here is only the CDR3 DNA, which spans 39 bases and is read in frame from base 1. V and J lose 1 base and 4 bases, and a span of 8 bases separates them. The sequence came from a human donor with active COVID-19. The donor label of this sample is uncertain. The specimen sequenced was peripheral blood. Here the chain combines TRBV9 and TRBJ1-2; the D gene identity is not certain. The nucleotide sequence reads as follows: TGTGCCAGCAGCGTATATCCGGGCTATGGCTACACCTTC. It encodes CASSVYPGYGYTF.